This TCR beta chain appears in the sequencing data of a study of human T cells and chemical hapten exposure. Study background: Patch tests applied 0.01% DPC to the upper back and were scored after 6 days. Alopecia areata, totalis or universalis affected patients who were mostly female.

This clonotype has ten or more counts. This CDR3 is 12 amino acids long. Germline-derived CDR1 and CDR2 are KGHSH and LQKENI. The ends were cut back, 0 bases at V and 3 bases at J, with 2 bases in the middle. Noted time point: pre-sensitization, week 0. Treatment given: therapeutic diphenylcyclopropenone sensitization with weekly scalp DPC. TCRdb redid the calling of the RACE reads with MiXCR, one entry per CDR3 protein. Among about 350,000 distinct CDR3 sequences listed, 5% to 6.5% were seen once. J is TRBJ2-5 and V is TRBV18; no definite D call. The source is a woman between 18 and 29 years old with alopecia areata. Some clones in this sample may be carry-over from other donors' samples. The sequencing used whole blood, collected in connection with sensitization to the hapten diphenylcyclopropenone (DPC). This chain's CDR3 is CASSPPEETQYF. As DNA, the CDR3 is TGTGCCAGCTCACCACCCGAAGAGACCCAGTACTTC.